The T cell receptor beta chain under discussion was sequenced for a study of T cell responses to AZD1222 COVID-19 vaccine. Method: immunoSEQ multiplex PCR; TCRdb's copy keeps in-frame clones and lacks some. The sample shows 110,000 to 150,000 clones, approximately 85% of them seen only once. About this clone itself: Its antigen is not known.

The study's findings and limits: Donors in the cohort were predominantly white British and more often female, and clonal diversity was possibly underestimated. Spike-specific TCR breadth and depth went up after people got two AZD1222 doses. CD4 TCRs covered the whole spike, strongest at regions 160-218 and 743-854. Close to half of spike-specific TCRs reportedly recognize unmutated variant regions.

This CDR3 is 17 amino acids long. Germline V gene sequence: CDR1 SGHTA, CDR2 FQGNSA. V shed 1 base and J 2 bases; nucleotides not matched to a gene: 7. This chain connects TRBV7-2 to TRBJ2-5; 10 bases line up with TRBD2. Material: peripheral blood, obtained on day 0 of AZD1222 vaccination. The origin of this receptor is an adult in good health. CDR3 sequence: CASSLGLLAGGQETQYF. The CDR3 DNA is TGTGCCAGCAGCTTAGGATTATTAGCGGGGGGTCAAGAGACCCAGTACTTC.